Below are 29 T cell receptor beta chains sequenced from a single sample in a study of early T cells in non-severe SARS-CoV-2 infection. TCRdb re-called the 5' RACE reads with MiXCR, one entry per CDR3 protein. The profile shows more than 80,000 distinct CDR3 sequences, roughly 17% of them singletons. Sequencing was performed on whole blood. The origin of the receptors is an adult who was a healthcare worker with PCR-confirmed SARS-CoV-2 infection or an uninfected control (not recorded which).

Only a few counts were recorded for this clonotype. J is TRBJ2-7 and V is TRBV12-3 or TRBV12-4, with TRBD1 matching 8 bases. The CDR3 length is 16 residues. J lost 3 bases, V lost 5 bases, and 12 bases had no gene match. CDR3 residues: CASSRYPLGQDYEQYF. The CDR3, as DNA: TGTGCCAGCAGTCGCTACCCACTGGGACAGGACTACGAGCAGTACTTC.

The sample holds a few counts of this clonotype. The chain couples TRBV5-4 to TRBJ2-5; tentatively, D is TRBD2 (6 bases). V was clipped by 4 bases and J by 7 bases, with 17 bases between them. The germline V gene encodes CDR1 SGHNT and CDR2 YYREEE (reference sequence). The CDR3 runs 14 residues. As DNA, the CDR3 is TGTGCCAGCAGCACCGGGACTCCACCAGGGACCCAGTACTTC. Its translation: CASSTGTPPGTQYF.

This clonotype was seen more than once but under ten times. The rearrangement uses TRBV28 and TRBJ2-7; no reliable D call. This CDR3 contains 16 residues. The V end was cut by 5 bases, the J end by 4 bases, with 21 bases between. In germline, CDR1 is MDHEN, CDR2 SYDVKM. In DNA form, the CDR3 reads TGTGCCAGCAGTCCTATCCTAGGCGCCACCGGGTACGAGCAGTACTTC. Residues: CASSPILGATGYEQYF. The whole variable domain, remainder taken from reference TRBV28 and TRBJ2-7, is DVKVTQSSRYLVKRTGEKVFLECVQDMDHENMFWYRQDPGLGLRLIYFSYDVKMKEKGDIPEGYSVSREKKERFSLILESASTNQTSMYLCASSPILGATGYEQYFGPGTRLTVT.

The table lists this clonotype with a few counts. The V gene is TRBV14, the J gene TRBJ2-1; D is undetermined. V was cut by 3 bases and J by 4 bases, with 7 bases left in between. The CDR3 is 13 amino acids. The germline V gene encodes CDR1 SGHDN and CDR2 FVKESK. The CDR3 bases are TGTGCCAGCAGCCAGTTCTTTTACAATGAGCAGTTCTTC. It codes for CASSQFFYNEQFF.

This clonotype has more than one count but fewer than ten. In DNA, the CDR3 is TGTGCCAGCAGCAAATTCAATGGGGGGAGCTCCTACAATGAGCAGTTCTTC. Translation: CASSKFNGGSSYNEQFF. The rearrangement uses TRBV21-1 and TRBJ2-1. TRBV21-1 is assigned pseudogene status. CDR3 length: 17 amino acids.

This clonotype was observed a handful of times. The chain has TRBV7-8 and TRBJ2-1; 9 bases are shared with TRBD1. The CDR3 spans 14 residues. Looked up from germline, CDR1 is SGHVS and CDR2 is FQNEAQ. V was clipped by 5 bases and J by 8 bases; unmatched bases: 7. This CDR3 is CASSTKHRGHEQFF. As DNA, the CDR3 is TGTGCCAGCAGCACGAAGCACAGGGGGCATGAGCAGTTCTTC. Based on the CDR3 plus reference TRBV7-8 and TRBJ2-1, the full variable domain is GAGVSQSPRYKVAKRGQDVALRCDPISGHVSLFWYQQALGQGPEFLTYFQNEAQLDKSGLPSDRFFAERPEGSVSTLKIQRTQQEDSAVYLCASSTKHRGHEQFFGPGTRLTVL.

At least ten counts were recorded for this clonotype. V and J are TRBV12-3 or TRBV12-4 and TRBJ2-5; D might be TRBD1 or TRBD2, each matching 6 bases. The V end was cut by 5 bases, the J end by 5 bases, with 12 bases between. The CDR3 runs to 13 residues. CDR3 residues: CASSNRDSETQYF. CDR3 DNA: TGTGCCAGCAGTAACAGGGACTCGGAGACCCAGTACTTC.

The gene calls are TRBV9 and TRBJ2-2, with 9 bases lining up with TRBD2. The length of the CDR3 is 16 residues. The V and J ends lost 0 bases and 4 bases, in that order; junction bases with no gene match: 4. From germline, CDR1 is SGDLS and CDR2 YYNGEE. CDR3 DNA sequence: TGTGCCAGCAGCGTAGAGTTAGCGGGAGCCACCGGGGAGCTGTTTTTT. Its translation is CASSVELAGATGELFF.

The chain couples TRBV27 to TRBJ2-1; 8 bases match TRBD2. This CDR3 is 20 amino acids long. V lost 8 bases, J lost 6 bases, and 27 bases stayed unmatched. Germline assignment: CDR1 MNHEY and CDR2 SMNVEV (reference sequence). The CDR3: CASAPGRSGRSLVRSNEQFF. The CDR3 DNA reads as TGTGCCAGCGCCCCAGGGAGAAGCGGGAGATCATTGGTACGATCCAATGAGCAGTTCTTC.

The chain combines TRBV2 with TRBJ1-1; maybe TRBD1 (6 bases). The CDR3 is 15 amino acids. V was pared by 7 bases and J by 3 bases, with 18 bases between. Per germline, CDR1 SNHLY and CDR2 FYNNEI. The CDR3 DNA follows: TGTGCCAGCACCTTGGAGGGGGGTTGGGACACTGAAGCTTTCTTT. This encodes CASTLEGGWDTEAFF.

The chain employs TRBV12-3 or TRBV12-4 and TRBJ2-2, with D hard to call. This CDR3 is built from 13 residues. Deletions cut 5 bases from V and 8 bases from J, with 12 bases between. The CDR3 region is CASSPYKRGELFF. In DNA, the CDR3 is TGTGCCAGCAGTCCCTATAAGAGGGGGGAGCTGTTTTTT.

J is TRBJ2-5 and V is TRBV27; 16 bases agree with TRBD2. This CDR3 is 17 amino acids long. Trimming removed 6 bases from V and 5 bases from J; junction bases left unmatched: 9. Germline loops: CDR1 MNHEY, CDR2 SMNVEV (reference sequence). DNA for the CDR3: TGTGCCAGCAGCCGGGGACTAGCGGGGGGGCCCAGGGAGACCCAGTACTTC. Protein: CASSRGLAGGPRETQYF.

The rearrangement uses TRBV5-1 and TRBJ1-1; 7 bases line up with TRBD1. This CDR3 is built from 16 residues. The junction had 20 bases not matched to a gene; V was cut back by 4 bases and J by 11 bases. CDR1 is SGHRS, CDR2 YFSETQ, per germline. This CDR3 reads CASSVGSGQAASVAFF. CDR3 coding DNA: TGCGCCAGCAGCGTCGGATCAGGACAGGCCGCCAGTGTGGCTTTCTTT.

The rearrangement uses TRBV6-1 and TRBJ1-4, with unresolved D. V was cut by 4 bases and J by 0 bases, with 6 bases left in between. CDR3 length: 14 amino acids. The V gene's germline CDR1 is MNHNS and CDR2 SASEGT. CDR3 sequence reads: CASSVTSTNEKLFF. The CDR3 nucleotides read TGTGCCAGCAGTGTTACATCAACTAATGAAAAACTGTTTTTT.

The chain uses TRBV28 and TRBJ1-3, with 7 nucleotides matching TRBD1. Germline loops: CDR1 MDHEN, CDR2 SYDVKM. The ends lost 4 bases at V and 1 base at J; junction bases unmatched: 1. The CDR3 is 14 residues long. CDR3 sequence (DNA): TGTGCCAGCAGTTCGACAGGGTCTGGAAACACCATATATTTT. Translated: CASSSTGSGNTIYF.

The chain links TRBV2 to TRBJ2-7; 10 bases line up with TRBD1. This CDR3 region has 16 residues. From germline, CDR1 is SNHLY and CDR2 FYNNEI. V dropped 4 bases and J dropped 6; count of bases not matched to a gene: 12. CDR3: CASSAMRGQGKGEQYF. The CDR3 DNA reads TGTGCCAGCAGTGCCATGCGGGGACAGGGGAAAGGCGAGCAGTACTTC.

This clonotype was picked up one time. This chain links TRBV6-5 with TRBJ1-1; 8 bases match TRBD1. Germline lookup yields CDR1 MNHEY and CDR2 SVGAGI. The V segment lost 5 bases and the J segment 0 bases; nucleotides outside the gene matches: 5. The CDR3 extends over 15 amino acids. Here the CDR3 DNA reads TGTGCCAGCAGTGAGACAGGGGCGATGAACACTGAAGCTTTCTTT. Encoded protein: CASSETGAMNTEAFF.

This clonotype was detected only a few times. The chain combines TRBV5-5 with TRBJ1-5; the D gene is possibly TRBD1 (5 bases). V lost 0 bases and J lost 1, with 17 bases in between. CDR1 and CDR2 (germline): SGHKS, YYEKEE (reference sequence). This CDR3 comprises 18 residues. CDR3: CASSLETAGWRSNQPQHF. The DNA for the CDR3 is TGTGCCAGCAGCTTGGAAACGGCAGGGTGGAGAAGCAATCAGCCCCAGCATTTT.

This clonotype showed up just a few times. The DNA for the CDR3 is TGTGCCAGCAGTTACCGGGCCAACCAAGAGACCCAGTACTTC. Amino acid sequence: CASSYRANQETQYF. The rearrangement joins TRBV6-5 to TRBJ2-5, with no clear D. CDR1 and CDR2 from the germline V gene are MNHEY and SVGAGI. This CDR3 comprises 14 residues. The V and J ends lost 2 bases and 0 bases respectively, with 7 bases between them.

The J gene is TRBJ2-7, the V gene TRBV7-8; maybe TRBD2 (5 bases). Per germline, CDR1 SGHVS and CDR2 FQNEAQ. CDR3 length: 15 residues. The V gene lost 5 bases and the J gene lost 7 bases, with 21 bases spanning the gap. This chain's CDR3 is CASSLPSRAFREQYF. CDR3 bases: TGTGCCAGCAGCCTCCCCTCGAGGGCATTCAGGGAGCAGTACTTC. Based on the CDR3 plus reference TRBV7-8 and TRBJ2-7, the full variable domain is GAGVSQSPRYKVAKRGQDVALRCDPISGHVSLFWYQQALGQGPEFLTYFQNEAQLDKSGLPSDRFFAERPEGSVSTLKIQRTQQEDSAVYLCASSLPSRAFREQYFGPGTRLTVT.

The chain couples TRBV28 to TRBJ1-5, with 9 bases that match TRBD1. This CDR3 has 15 residues. After removal of 6 bases from V and 2 bases from J, the junction contained 5 bases not matched to a gene. Germline CDR1 and CDR2: MDHEN and SYDVKM. The CDR3 sequence: CASSTGTGRNQPQHF. For the CDR3, the DNA is TGTGCCAGCAGCACCGGGACAGGGCGCAATCAGCCCCAGCATTTT.

The chain joins TRBV5-1 to TRBJ2-2; D is perhaps TRBD2 (5 bases). Trimming shortened V by 9 bases and J by 5 bases, and 14 bases separated the two germline ends. From germline, CDR1 is SGHRS and CDR2 YFSETQ. There are 13 residues in the CDR3. The CDR3 protein is CATNEGATGELFF. As DNA, the CDR3 is TGCGCCACCAATGAGGGAGCGACCGGGGAGCTGTTTTTT.

The chain combines TRBV4-1 with TRBJ1-5; a weak D match, TRBD1 (6 bases). The CDR3 runs 18 residues. Germline CDR1 MGHRA, CDR2 YSYEKL. V lost 0 bases and J 2 bases, leaving 17 bases between the germline ends. The DNA for the CDR3 is TGCGCCAGCAGCCAAGAGGGGGGCCGGGGCTGTTGCAATCAGCCCCAGCATTTT. It translates to CASSQEGGRGCCNQPQHF.

V usage is TRBV9 and J usage is TRBJ2-7; 7 bases align to TRBD2. The V and J ends lost 0 bases and 6 bases, in that order; junction bases with no gene match: 9. Germline lookup yields CDR1 SGDLS and CDR2 YYNGEE. The CDR3 is made up of 15 amino acids. CDR3 in DNA: TGTGCCAGCAGCGTAGAGGGAACTAGCGTGCGCGAGCAGTACTTC. Residues: CASSVEGTSVREQYF.

This clonotype came up a few times. The chain has TRBV6-2 or TRBV6-3 and TRBJ2-3; tentative D call: TRBD1 (5 bases). Trimming cost V 6 bases and J 10 bases, with 14 bases left between them. Per the germline V gene, CDR1 is MNHEY and CDR2 is SVGEGT. This CDR3 region has 12 residues. The CDR3 DNA reads as TGTGCCAGCAGAGACAGTCTTCCCCCGCAGTATTTT. Residues: CASRDSLPPQYF.

This clonotype occurred many times. The chain recombines TRBV7-2 with TRBJ2-3; tentatively, D is TRBD2 (5 bases). The CDR3 has 15 amino acids. The V gene lost 0 bases and the J gene lost 4 bases, with 11 bases spanning the gap. The V gene's germline CDR1 is SGHTA and CDR2 FQGNSA. The CDR3 sequence: CASSLARRASDTQYF. In nucleotides, the CDR3 is TGTGCCAGCAGCTTAGCCCGGCGGGCATCAGATACGCAGTATTTT.

V gene TRBV10-3 combines with J gene TRBJ1-2, with a weak D call TRBD1 (5 bases). Germline V gene lookup returns CDR1 ENHRY and CDR2 SYGVKD. The CDR3 extends over 13 amino acids. Trimming removed 7 bases at V and 2 bases at J, with 11 bases between. CDR3: CAITDRANYGYTF. The CDR3 DNA reads as TGTGCCATCACCGACAGAGCCAACTATGGCTACACCTTC.

This clonotype was seen only a few times. The chain carries TRBV28 and TRBJ2-7; D may correspond to TRBD1 or TRBD2 (5 bases each). Germline V CDR1 and CDR2: MDHEN, SYDVKM. The CDR3 extends over 13 amino acids. The V end lost 3 bases, the J end lost 2 bases, and 8 bases lay between the germline ends. CDR3 DNA: TGTGCCAGCAGTTTCGGGGCTACCTACGAGCAGTACTTC. Translating it yields CASSFGATYEQYF. Supplemented by reference TRBV28 and TRBJ2-7, the full variable domain reads DVKVTQSSRYLVKRTGEKVFLECVQDMDHENMFWYRQDPGLGLRLIYFSYDVKMKEKGDIPEGYSVSREKKERFSLILESASTNQTSMYLCASSFGATYEQYFGPGTRLTVT.

This clonotype was seen a few times. J is TRBJ1-4 and V is TRBV15, with D unclear. V lost 3 bases and J 8 bases, leaving 7 bases between the germline ends. This CDR3 spans 12 amino acids. Germline V CDR1 and CDR2: LNHNV, YYDKDF (reference sequence). The CDR3 nucleotides read TGTGCCACCAGCAGGGTTTCGGAAAAACTGTTTTTT. Protein product: CATSRVSEKLFF.